These T cell receptor beta chains were read from a single sample in a study of T cell changes during pregnancy in multiple sclerosis. Data came from immunoSEQ multiplex PCR; TCRdb stores just in-frame clones and leaves some out. The sample lists about 15,000 clones, around 96% occurring once. The source was peripheral blood, collected in the third trimester of pregnancy. The source is a female donor with multiple sclerosis, enrolled in a pregnancy study. CDR3s include the opening cysteine and the closing phenylalanine or tryptophan. The D gene is left open where the match is weak. Clone size is stated in some rows and not others, as once, few, many or a class when expanded.

v_call	d_call	j_call	clone_size	cdr3_length	cdr3_aa	cdr3_nt
TRBV5-3	-	TRBJ2-5	-	15	CARSLRAVGEETQYF	TGTGCCAGAAGCTTGAGGGCAGTGGGAGAAGAGACCCAGTACTTC
TRBV5-6	-	TRBJ1-4	-	15	CASSEQVATNEKLFF	TGTGCCAGCTCGGAACAGGTGGCAACTAATGAAAAACTGTTTTTT
TRBV7-9	-	TRBJ2-7	-	12	CASSEGDYEQYF	TGTGCCAGCAGTGAAGGGGACTACGAGCAGTACTTC
TRBV28	-	TRBJ1-2	-	15	CASSFVQIDNYGYTF	TGTGCCAGCAGTTTCGTACAGATTGATAACTATGGCTACACCTTC
TRBV28	TRBD2	TRBJ2-2	-	15	CASKKSGSGPGELFF	TGTGCCAGCAAGAAAAGCGGGAGTGGTCCCGGGGAGCTGTTTTTT
TRBV4-2	-	TRBJ1-5	-	14	CASSQEGGNWPQHF	TGTGCCAGCAGCCAAGAGGGAGGGAATTGGCCCCAGCATTTT
TRBV7-9	-	TRBJ2-3	-	15	CASSLDQVSTDTQYF	TGTGCCAGCAGCTTAGATCAGGTTAGCACAGATACGCAGTATTTT
TRBV7-2	TRBD1	TRBJ1-2	-	16	CASRYLQGRRKYGYTF	TGTGCCAGCAGGTACCTACAGGGGCGAAGGAAATATGGCTACACCTTC
TRBV9	-	TRBJ1-1	-	14	CASSLRGVQNEAFF	TGTGCCAGCAGCCTCCGGGGTGTCCAGAATGAAGCTTTCTTT
TRBV7-2	-	TRBJ1-4	-	15	CASSQRGADNEKLFF	TGTGCCAGCAGTCAACGGGGGGCGGATAATGAAAAACTGTTTTTT
TRBV9	TRBD1	TRBJ2-7	-	15	CASSVEGQGTYEQYF	TGTGCCAGCAGCGTAGAGGGACAGGGAACCTACGAGCAGTACTTC
TRBV4-1	-	TRBJ1-2	-	13	CASSQDPAYGYTF	TGCGCCAGCAGCCAAGATCCCGCCTACGGCTACACCTTC
TRBV7-3	TRBD1	TRBJ2-3	-	14	CASSPTGGTDTQYF	TGTGCCAGCAGCCCGACAGGGGGCACAGATACGCAGTATTTT
TRBV21-1	-	TRBJ2-7	-	18	CASSKGRNWGTGRHEQYF	TGTGCCAGCAGCAAAGGTCGTAATTGGGGGACAGGGAGACACGAGCAGTACTTC
TRBV5-1	TRBD2	TRBJ2-1	once	15	CASSVDLAGINEQFF	TGCGCCAGCAGCGTTGACCTAGCGGGGATCAATGAGCAGTTCTTC
TRBV7-6	-	TRBJ2-2	-	15	CASSSRDPNTGELFF	TGTGCCAGCAGCTCCCGGGATCCGAACACCGGGGAGCTGTTTTTT
TRBV27	-	TRBJ1-1	-	13	CASSLGPNTEAFF	TGTGCCAGCAGTTTAGGCCCAAACACTGAAGCTTTCTTT
TRBV15	-	TRBJ1-5	-	15	CATSRDRGSNQPQHF	TGTGCCACCAGCAGAGATAGGGGGAGCAATCAGCCCCAGCATTTT
TRBV27	-	TRBJ1-5	-	17	CASSFYGAQGSNQPQHF	TGTGCCAGCAGTTTTTATGGGGCCCAAGGAAGCAATCAGCCCCAGCATTTT
TRBV4-3	-	TRBJ2-5	once	16	CASSQQTGGLGRTQYF	TGCGCCAGCAGCCAACAAACGGGGGGCCTGGGGAGGACCCAGTACTTC
TRBV7-3	-	TRBJ1-2	once	15	CASSSAGAGWNGYTF	TGTGCCAGCAGCTCAGCGGGTGCGGGTTGGAATGGCTACACCTTC
TRBV19	-	TRBJ2-2	-	13	CASSVTGYGELFF	TGTGCCAGTAGTGTGACGGGATACGGGGAGCTGTTTTTT
TRBV6-5	-	TRBJ2-2	-	13	CASSLGPLGELFF	TGTGCCAGCAGTCTGGGCCCCCTCGGGGAGCTGTTTTTT
TRBV21-1	-	TRBJ2-7	-	15	CASSKGPRSHDEQYF	TGTGCCAGCAGCAAAGGACCTAGAAGTCACGACGAGCAGTACTTC
TRBV5-8	TRBD1	TRBJ2-2	-	15	CASSLTGGSTGELFF	TGTGCCAGCAGCTTGACAGGGGGCAGTACCGGGGAGCTGTTTTTT
TRBV7-9	-	TRBJ2-1	once	16	CASSLARDSGYNEQFF	TGTGCCAGCAGCTTAGCGAGGGACTCCGGCTACAATGAGCAGTTCTTC
TRBV7-8	TRBD1	TRBJ1-5	-	16	CASSILGTGAGQPQHF	TGTGCCAGCAGCATACTCGGGACAGGGGCTGGGCAGCCCCAGCATTTT
TRBV19	-	TRBJ2-1	-	12	CASSQIYNEQFF	TGTGCCAGTAGTCAGATTTACAATGAGCAGTTCTTC
TRBV28	TRBD1	TRBJ1-5	few	16	CASSWGGQGANQPQHF	TGTGCCAGCAGTTGGGGGGGACAGGGGGCAAATCAGCCCCAGCATTTT
TRBV6-1	TRBD1	TRBJ1-2	-	14	CASSGGQAAYGYTF	TGTGCCAGCAGCGGGGGACAGGCTGCCTATGGCTACACCTTC
TRBV18	-	TRBJ1-4	-	14	CASAAGGNDEKLFF	TGTGCCAGCGCAGCGGGGGGGAACGATGAAAAACTGTTTTTT
TRBV7-9	-	TRBJ2-1	-	14	CASSPREGYNEQFF	TGTGCCAGCAGCCCCCGCGAGGGCTACAATGAGCAGTTCTTC
TRBV6-1	TRBD2	TRBJ2-7	-	17	CASSEGLAVRRSYEQYF	TGTGCCAGCAGTGAAGGACTAGCGGTACGGCGAAGCTACGAGCAGTACTTC
TRBV14	-	TRBJ1-1	-	16	CASSQDLGGVNTEAFF	TGTGCCAGCAGCCAAGATCTAGGGGGGGTGAACACTGAAGCTTTCTTT
TRBV7-6	TRBD1	TRBJ1-1	-	18	CASTELPPQGIHNTEAFF	TGTGCCAGCACCGAATTGCCCCCACAGGGGATTCATAACACTGAAGCTTTCTTT
TRBV10-2	TRBD1	TRBJ2-7	-	16	CASSQFGTGNSYEQYF	TGCGCCAGCAGTCAATTTGGGACAGGGAACTCCTACGAGCAGTACTTC
TRBV7-9	-	TRBJ2-7	-	12	CASSPWGDEQYF	TGTGCCAGCAGCCCGTGGGGGGACGAGCAGTACTTC
TRBV5-1	-	TRBJ1-1	-	14	CASSLTGTNTEAFF	TGCGCCAGCAGCCTTACCGGGACAAACACTGAAGCTTTCTTT
TRBV27	TRBD2	TRBJ2-1	-	15	CASSQTSGSGNEQFF	TGTGCCAGCAGCCAAACTAGCGGGAGTGGGAATGAGCAGTTCTTC
TRBV29-1	TRBD1	TRBJ1-1	-	19	CSVAYLTGASNGRSTEAFF	TGCAGCGTTGCCTATCTTACAGGGGCTTCGAACGGGCGAAGCACTGAAGCTTTCTTT
TRBV4-3	-	TRBJ2-7	-	14	CASSSRRQGYEQYF	TGCGCCAGCAGCTCTCGACGCCAGGGGTACGAGCAGTACTTC
TRBV7-2	-	TRBJ1-3	-	16	CASSLGVGGLRNTIYF	TGTGCCAGCAGCTTAGGGGTGGGGGGTTTACGAAACACCATATATTTT
TRBV27	-	TRBJ1-5	once	14	CASSFGGVAQPQHF	TGTGCCAGCAGTTTTGGAGGGGTGGCTCAGCCCCAGCATTTT
TRBV5-1	-	TRBJ1-5	-	17	CASSLGPTGLSNQPQHF	TGCGCCAGCAGCTTGGGCCCTACAGGGTTAAGCAATCAGCCCCAGCATTTT
TRBV7-9	TRBD2	TRBJ2-3	-	15	CASGTSGRSTDTQYF	TGTGCCAGCGGGACTAGCGGGAGGAGCACAGATACGCAGTATTTT
TRBV18	-	TRBJ1-1	-	12	CASSPLEGEAFF	TGTGCCAGCTCACCTCTGGAGGGTGAAGCTTTCTTT
TRBV7-8	TRBD1	TRBJ2-4	-	15	CASSQDRTGLGIQYF	TGTGCCAGCAGCCAGGACAGGACAGGCCTCGGCATTCAGTACTTC
TRBV11-2	-	TRBJ1-5	-	13	CASSRYTNQPQHF	TGTGCCAGCAGCAGATACACGAATCAGCCCCAGCATTTT
TRBV5-1	-	TRBJ1-4	-	18	CASSVVPLSGGTDEKLFF	TGCGCCAGCAGCGTGGTTCCTTTGTCGGGAGGGACGGATGAAAAACTGTTTTTT
TRBV20-1	-	TRBJ1-2	-	11	CSASREYGYTF	TGCAGTGCTAGCCGGGAGTATGGCTACACCTTC
TRBV4-1	-	TRBJ2-2	-	13	CASSRQYTGELFF	TGCGCCAGCAGCCGACAGTACACCGGGGAGCTGTTTTTT
TRBV10-1	TRBD1	TRBJ2-3	-	15	CASSWDRGETDTQYF	TGCGCCAGCAGCTGGGACAGGGGGGAGACAGATACGCAGTATTTT
TRBV11-3	TRBD2	TRBJ2-1	-	17	CASSLSRASGGRNEQFF	TGTGCCAGCAGCCTAAGTAGGGCTAGCGGGGGGCGTAATGAGCAGTTCTTC
TRBV11-2	TRBD2	TRBJ2-7	-	14	CASSWLAGSYEQYF	TGTGCCAGCAGCTGGCTAGCGGGGTCCTACGAGCAGTACTTC
TRBV7-3	TRBD1	TRBJ2-1	once	15	CASSLSTGAYNEQFF	TGTGCCAGCAGCTTAAGTACAGGGGCCTACAATGAGCAGTTCTTC
TRBV5-1	TRBD1	TRBJ2-5	-	15	CASSLGGQGKETQYF	TGCGCCAGCAGCTTGGGCGGACAGGGGAAAGAGACCCAGTACTTC
TRBV27	TRBD2	TRBJ2-7	-	15	CASSDPSGTLYEQYF	TGTGCCAGCAGTGACCCTAGCGGGACCCTCTACGAGCAGTACTTC
TRBV28	-	TRBJ2-5	-	15	CASSLSGLKQETQYF	TGTGCCAGCAGTCTCTCGGGACTTAAACAAGAGACCCAGTACTTC